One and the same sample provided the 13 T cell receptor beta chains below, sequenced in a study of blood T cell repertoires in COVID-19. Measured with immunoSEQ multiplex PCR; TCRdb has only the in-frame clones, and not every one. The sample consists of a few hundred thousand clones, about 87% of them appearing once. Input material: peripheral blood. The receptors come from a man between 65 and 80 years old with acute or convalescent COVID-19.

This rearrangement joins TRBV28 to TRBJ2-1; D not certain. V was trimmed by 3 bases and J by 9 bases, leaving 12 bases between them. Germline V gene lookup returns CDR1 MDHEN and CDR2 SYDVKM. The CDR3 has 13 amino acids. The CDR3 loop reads CASSFQDLGEQFF. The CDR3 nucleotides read TGTGCCAGCAGTTTTCAGGATTTGGGTGAGCAGTTCTTC.

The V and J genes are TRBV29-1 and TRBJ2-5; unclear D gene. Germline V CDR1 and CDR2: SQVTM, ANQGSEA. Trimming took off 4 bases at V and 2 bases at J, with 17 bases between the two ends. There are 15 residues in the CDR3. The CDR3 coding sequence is TGCAGCGTTGTATTCGGGTTTGGGTCTCAAGAGACCCAGTACTTC. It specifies CSVVFGFGSQETQYF.

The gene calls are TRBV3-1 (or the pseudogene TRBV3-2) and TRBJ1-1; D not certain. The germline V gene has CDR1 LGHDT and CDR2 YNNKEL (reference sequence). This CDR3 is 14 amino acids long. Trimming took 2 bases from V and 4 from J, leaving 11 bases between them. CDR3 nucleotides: TGTGCCAGCAGCCAATTATTTGAGGGCACTGAAGCTTTCTTT. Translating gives CASSQLFEGTEAFF.

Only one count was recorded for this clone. CDR3 DNA: TGTGCCAGCACTAGAGACGGAGCGAACACCGGGGAGCTGTTTTTT. Protein: CASTRDGANTGELFF. The chain uses TRBV7-8 and TRBJ2-2; D is undetermined. Germline assignment: CDR1 SGHVS and CDR2 FQNEAQ. Trimming cost V 7 bases and J 0 bases, with 12 bases left between them. The CDR3 covers 15 residues.

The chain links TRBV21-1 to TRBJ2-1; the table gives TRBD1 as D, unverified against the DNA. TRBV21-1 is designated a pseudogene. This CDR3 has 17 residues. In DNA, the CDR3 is TGTGCCAGCAGCACTCGAATTAAGACAGAGTCCTACAATGAGCAGTTCTTC. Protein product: CASSTRIKTESYNEQFF.

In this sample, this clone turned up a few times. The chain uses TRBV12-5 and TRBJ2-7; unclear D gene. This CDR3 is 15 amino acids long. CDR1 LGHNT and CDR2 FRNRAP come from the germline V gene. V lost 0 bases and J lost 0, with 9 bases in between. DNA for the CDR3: TGTGCTAGTGGTTTGGTTCTACAGAGCTCCTACGAGCAGTACTTC. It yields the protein CASGLVLQSSYEQYF.

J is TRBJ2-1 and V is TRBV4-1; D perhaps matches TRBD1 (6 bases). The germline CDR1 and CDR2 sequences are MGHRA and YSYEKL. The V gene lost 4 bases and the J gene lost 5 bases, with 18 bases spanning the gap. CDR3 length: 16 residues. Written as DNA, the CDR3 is TGCGCCAGCAGCCGGACTGAGGGGCAGGGGAACAATGAGCAGTTCTTC. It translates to CASSRTEGQGNNEQFF.

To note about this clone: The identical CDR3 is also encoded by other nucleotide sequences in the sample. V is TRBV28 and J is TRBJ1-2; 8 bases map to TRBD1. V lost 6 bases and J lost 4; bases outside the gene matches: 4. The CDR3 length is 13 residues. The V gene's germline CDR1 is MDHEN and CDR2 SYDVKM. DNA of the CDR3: TGTGCCAGCAGCCGAGACAGGGGCTATGGCTACACCTTC. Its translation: CASSRDRGYGYTF.

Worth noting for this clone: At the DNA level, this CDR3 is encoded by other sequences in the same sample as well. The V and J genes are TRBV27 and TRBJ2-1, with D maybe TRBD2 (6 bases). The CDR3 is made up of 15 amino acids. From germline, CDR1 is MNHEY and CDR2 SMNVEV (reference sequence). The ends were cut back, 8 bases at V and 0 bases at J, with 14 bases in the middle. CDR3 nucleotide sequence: TGTGCCAGCCGTGGGGCGGGAAGCTCCTACAATGAGCAGTTCTTC. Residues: CASRGAGSSYNEQFF.

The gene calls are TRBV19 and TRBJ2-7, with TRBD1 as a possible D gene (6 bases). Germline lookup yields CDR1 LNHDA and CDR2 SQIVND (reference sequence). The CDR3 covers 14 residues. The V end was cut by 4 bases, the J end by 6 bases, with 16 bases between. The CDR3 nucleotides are TGTGCCAGTAGTACCGATCGGACAGCCTCCGAGCAGTACTTC. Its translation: CASSTDRTASEQYF. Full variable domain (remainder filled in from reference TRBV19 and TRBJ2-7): DGGITQSPKYLFRKEGQNVTLSCEQNLNHDAMYWYRQDPGQGLRLIYYSQIVNDFQKGDIAEGYSVSREKKESFPLTVTSAQKNPTAFYLCASSTDRTASEQYFGPGTRLTVT.

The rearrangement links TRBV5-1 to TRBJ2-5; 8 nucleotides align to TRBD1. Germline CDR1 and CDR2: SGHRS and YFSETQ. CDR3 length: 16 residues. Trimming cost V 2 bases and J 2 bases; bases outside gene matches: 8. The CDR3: CASSFSGTGAQETQYF. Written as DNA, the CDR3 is TGCGCCAGCAGCTTTTCCGGGACAGGCGCGCAAGAGACCCAGTACTTC.

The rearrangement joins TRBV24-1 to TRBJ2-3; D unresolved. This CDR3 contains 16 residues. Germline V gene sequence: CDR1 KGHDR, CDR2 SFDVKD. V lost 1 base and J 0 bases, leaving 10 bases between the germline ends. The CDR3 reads CATSDFSRSSTDTQYF. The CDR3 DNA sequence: TGTGCCACCAGTGATTTTAGCCGGTCTAGCACAGATACGCAGTATTTT.

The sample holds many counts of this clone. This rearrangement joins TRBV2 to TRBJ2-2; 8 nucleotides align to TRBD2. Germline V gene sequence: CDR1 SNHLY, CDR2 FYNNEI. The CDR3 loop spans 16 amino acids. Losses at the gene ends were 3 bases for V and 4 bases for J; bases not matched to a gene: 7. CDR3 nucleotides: TGTGCCAGCAGTGAGTCAAGCGGGGGTCCCACCGGGGAGCTGTTTTTT. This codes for CASSESSGGPTGELFF.